The TCR beta chain described here comes from a study of metastatic and nonmetastatic thyroid tumors. Study in general: Repertoires from malignant and benign thyroid patients were compared across blood and tumor or nodule tissue. Whole-study results and caveats: Benign nodules reportedly had significantly lower TCR beta diversity than malignant thyroid tumors in blood and tumor.

Comment on this clone: Its matching antigen is unknown.

Patients underwent thyroid surgery, and none had received any treatment before it. In the original workflow: Construction of a distant-metastasis classifier for papillary thyroid cancer relied on CDR3 differences across clinicopathological groups. TCRdb called clones again from the PCR reads with MiXCR. TCRdb, not the authors, supplied the V and J calls. The sample records about 30,000 clones, roughly 4.2% being singletons. Sequencing was performed on blood. The sequence came from a female donor with papillary thyroid cancer or a benign thyroid nodule (not recorded which). Some clones in this sample may be carry-over from other donors' samples.

CDR3 sequence: CATIIAPGRSGDTQYF. CDR3 coding DNA: TGTGCCACCATCATCGCGCCGGGGAGATCCGGAGATACGCAGTATTTT. This rearrangement joins TRBV15 to TRBJ2-3; tentatively, D is TRBD2 (5 bases). V lost 7 bases and J lost 5, with 22 bases in between. Germline CDR1 reads LNHNV; CDR2 reads YYDKDF (reference sequence). The CDR3 totals 16 residues. Combining the CDR3 with reference TRBV15 and TRBJ2-3 gives the whole variable domain DAMVIQNPRYQVTQFGKPVTLSCSQTLNHNVMYWYQQKSSQAPKLLFHYYDKDFNNEADTPDNFQSRRPNTSFCFLDIRSPGLGDTAMYLCATIIAPGRSGDTQYFGPGTRLTVL.